The sequence of this T cell receptor (beta chain) was determined in a study of T cell clonotyping in hematopoietic cell transplantation. The V segment lost 2 bases and the J segment 1 base; nucleotides outside the gene matches: 3. The CDR3 length is 16 residues. Profiled with immunoSEQ multiplex PCR; TCRdb holds only in-frame clones, not every one. The repertoire includes 20,000 or so clones, approximately 79% of them detected once, and roughly 14% sits in the top ten. The clonotype was recovered from a man in his fifties or sixties in good health. Some clones in this sample may be carry-over from other donors' samples. This chain links TRBV23-1 with TRBJ2-2, with 8 positions matching TRBD1. TRBV23-1 is known as an ORF, though its function is uncertain. Sequencing used peripheral blood mononuclear cells. The CDR3 loop reads CASSQRQGKNTGELFF. CDR3 coding DNA: TGCGCCAGCAGTCAACGACAGGGGAAGAACACCGGGGAGCTGTTTTTT.